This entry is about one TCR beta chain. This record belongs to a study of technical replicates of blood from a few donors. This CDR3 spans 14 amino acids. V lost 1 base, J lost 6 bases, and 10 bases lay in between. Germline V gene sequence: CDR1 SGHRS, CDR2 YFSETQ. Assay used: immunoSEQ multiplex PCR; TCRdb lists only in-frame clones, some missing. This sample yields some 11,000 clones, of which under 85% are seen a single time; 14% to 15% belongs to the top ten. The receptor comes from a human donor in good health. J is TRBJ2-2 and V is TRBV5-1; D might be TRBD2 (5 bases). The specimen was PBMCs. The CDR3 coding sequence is TGCGCCAGCAGCTTGATTGAGGGTGCCGGGGAGCTGTTTTTT. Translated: CASSLIEGAGELFF.